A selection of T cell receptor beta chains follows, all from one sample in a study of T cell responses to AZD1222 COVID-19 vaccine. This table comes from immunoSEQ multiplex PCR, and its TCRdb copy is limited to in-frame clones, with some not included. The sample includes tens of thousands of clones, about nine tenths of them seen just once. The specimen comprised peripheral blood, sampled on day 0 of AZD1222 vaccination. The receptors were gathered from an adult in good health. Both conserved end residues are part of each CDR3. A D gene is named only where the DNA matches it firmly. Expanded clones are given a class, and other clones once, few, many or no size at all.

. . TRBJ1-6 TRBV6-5 TGTGCCAGCAGTTACCACCTGACAGATTATAATTCACCCCTCCACTTT CASSYHLTDYNSPLHF
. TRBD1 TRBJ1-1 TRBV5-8 TGTGCCAGCAGCCCCCTCAGGGGGGGTAACACTGAAGCTTTCTTT CASSPLRGGNTEAFF
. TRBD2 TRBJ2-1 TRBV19 TGTGCCAGTAGTCTAGCGGGGGGGCCCGGTCGAAATGAGCAGTTCTTC CASSLAGGPGRNEQFF
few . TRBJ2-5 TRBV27 TGTGCCAGCAGTTTAAAGAGGAAGGAGACCCAGTACTTC CASSLKRKETQYF
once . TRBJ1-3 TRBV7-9 TGTGCCAGCAGCCCTGGGGAGTACTCTGGAAACACCATATATTTT CASSPGEYSGNTIYF
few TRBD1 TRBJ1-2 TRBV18 TGTGCCAGCTCACTAACGGGACAGGGGGCGCTTCTTACCTTC CASSLTGQGALLTF
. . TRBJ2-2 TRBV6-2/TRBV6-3 TGTGCCAGCAGTTTGAGCGACACCGGGGAGCTGTTTTTT CASSLSDTGELFF
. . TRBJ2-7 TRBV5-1 TGCGCCAGCGCCAGACAGGGAGGGACCTACGAGCAGTACTTC CASARQGGTYEQYF
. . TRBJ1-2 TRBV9 TGTGCCAGCAGCGTAAGGTCAGGGGCCCCTATAGCTAACTATGGCTACACCTTC CASSVRSGAPIANYGYTF
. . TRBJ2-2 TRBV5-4 TGTGCCAGCACTCCAGCGTGGGGGACCGGGGAGCTGTTTTTT CASTPAWGTGELFF
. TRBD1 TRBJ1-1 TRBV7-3 TGTGCCAGCAGCTCATACGACGAGACAGGGGTGAACACTGAAGCTTTCTTT CASSSYDETGVNTEAFF
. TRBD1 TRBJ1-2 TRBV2 TGTGCCAGCAGCTCAAGGACAGGGTATTCTGGCTACACCTTC CASSSRTGYSGYTF
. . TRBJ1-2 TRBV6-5 TGTGCCAGCAGTACAGGGAACTATGGCTACACCTTC CASSTGNYGYTF
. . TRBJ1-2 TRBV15 TGTGCCACCAGCTCTATACGGACAGACAACTATGGCTACACCTTC CATSSIRTDNYGYTF
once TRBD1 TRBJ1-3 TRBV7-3 TGTGCCAGCAGCCCAGCCGGGACAGGGGTCAACTCTGGAAACACCATATATTTT CASSPAGTGVNSGNTIYF
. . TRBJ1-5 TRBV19 TGTGCCAGTAGTCCCCCCCTTTATAGCAATCAGCCCCAGCATTTT CASSPPLYSNQPQHF
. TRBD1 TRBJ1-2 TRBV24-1 TGTGCCACCAGTGACCCTCAGGGGGCTGGTGGCTACACCTTC CATSDPQGAGGYTF
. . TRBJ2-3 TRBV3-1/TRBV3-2 TGTGCCAGCAGCTATAACTCCCCCCATACGCAGTATTTT CASSYNSPHTQYF
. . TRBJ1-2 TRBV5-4 TGTGCCAGCAGCTTGGGCGGCCCCGACGATTATGGCTACACCTTC CASSLGGPDDYGYTF
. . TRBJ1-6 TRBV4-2 TGTGCCCCCTTGTGGGGCTCACCCCTCCACTTT CAPLWGSPLHF
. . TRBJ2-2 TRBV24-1 TGTGCCACCAGCAGGACTTCAAACACCGGGGAGCTGTTTTTT CATSRTSNTGELFF
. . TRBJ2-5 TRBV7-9 TGTGCCAGCAGCTTAAACCGCAGGGTGCAAGAGACCCAGTACTTC CASSLNRRVQETQYF
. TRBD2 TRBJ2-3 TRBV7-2 TGTGCCAGCAGGCCCACCGGGGGCGGGGGGGCTTGGGATACGCAGTATTTT CASRPTGGGGAWDTQYF
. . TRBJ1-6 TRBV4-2 TGTGCCAGCAGCCAAGAACGTTCACCCCTCCACTTT CASSQERSPLHF
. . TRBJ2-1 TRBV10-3 TGTGCCATCAGTGGGGTCAATGAGCAGTTCTTC CAISGVNEQFF
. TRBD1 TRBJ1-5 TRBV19 TGTGCCAGTAGTTCCCATTCTACAGGGGGTCATGGTCCCCAGCATTTT CASSSHSTGGHGPQHF
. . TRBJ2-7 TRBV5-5 TGTGCCGGCAGCGGGACAAGAACCAGGTACGAGCAGTACTTC CAGSGTRTRYEQYF
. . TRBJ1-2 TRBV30 TGTGCCTGGAGAAAGGGCGGTGGCTACACCTTC CAWRKGGGYTF
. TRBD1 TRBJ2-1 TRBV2 TGTGCAGCCGTAGGGGGCAAATCAATCCACAATGAGCAGTTCTTC CAAVGGKSIHNEQFF
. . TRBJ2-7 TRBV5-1 TGCGCCAGCAGTCGCGGGGGGACAGGGTCCAACGAGCAGTACTTC CASSRGGTGSNEQYF
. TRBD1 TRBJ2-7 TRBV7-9 TGTGCCAGCAGCTCGGGACAGGTAGCTACTTGGGTCGAGCAGTACTTC CASSSGQVATWVEQYF
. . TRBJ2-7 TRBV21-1 TGTGCCAGCAGCACTTCTAGCTACGAGCAGTACTTC CASSTSSYEQYF
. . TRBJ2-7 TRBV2 TGTGCCAGCAGGGGGGGGCAGGGACCCTACGAGCAGTACTTC CASRGGQGPYEQYF
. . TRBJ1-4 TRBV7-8 TGTGCCAGCAGCTCCGCAGAACGCGCTAATGAAAAACTGTTTTTT CASSSAERANEKLFF
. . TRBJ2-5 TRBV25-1 TGTGCCAGCAGTGACCTCGGACAGCTGCAAGAGACCCAGTACTTC CASSDLGQLQETQYF
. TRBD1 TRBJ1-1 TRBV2 TGTGCCAGCGGTAAGGACAGGTCCACTGAAGCTTTCTTT CASGKDRSTEAFF
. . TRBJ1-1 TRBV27 TGTGCCAGCAGTGGCCAGTACGGGGGGCGAGGCACTGAAGCTTTCTTT CASSGQYGGRGTEAFF
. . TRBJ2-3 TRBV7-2 TGTGCCAGCAACGATAGGCACAGTCTCTCAGATACGCAGTATTTT CASNDRHSLSDTQYF
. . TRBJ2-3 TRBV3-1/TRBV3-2 TGTGCCAGCAGCCCGAATGGCCGCACAGATACGCAGTATTTT CASSPNGRTDTQYF
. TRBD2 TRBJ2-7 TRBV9 TGTGCCAGCAGCCCCCGCGCGGGGGACCCTGGCTACGAGCAGTACTTC CASSPRAGDPGYEQYF